This T cell receptor beta chain comes out of a study of OX40 agonist ivuxolimab in advanced cancers. Germline V CDR1 and CDR2: MNHNS, SASEGT. The CDR3 is 13 amino acids. The V end was cut by 4 bases, the J end by 1 base, with 7 bases between. Assay used: immunoSEQ multiplex PCR; TCRdb lists only in-frame clones, some missing. The sample includes over 40,000 clones, approximately 83% of them seen just once. This clone was observed a single time. Its antigen is not identified. Study outcomes and limitations: Antigens targeted by the expanded peripheral T cells were not determined.

People who had autoimmune disease history or systemic immunosuppression were excluded. Sampling of blood occurred at baseline, cycle 4 day 1, and cycle 7 day 1. The chain links TRBV6-1 to TRBJ1-2; the D is unclear. This clonotype originated in an adult with an advanced solid tumor such as melanoma, head and neck, liver or kidney cancer. The material sequenced was CD4+ or CD8+ T cells sorted from blood, taken in a trial of the OX40 agonist ivuxolimab. CDR3 sequence (DNA): TGTGCCAGCAGTGGCGACGGTAACTATGGCTACACCTTC. Its protein product is CASSGDGNYGYTF.